These 15 T cell receptor beta chains share one sample of origin, sequenced in a study of response to subunit inactivated influenza vaccine. In TCRdb, the RT-PCR reads were re-called with MiXCR into one record per CDR3 protein. This sample has about 700,000 distinct CDR3 sequences, with approximately 14% found just once. The sequencing here drew on PBMCs from blood, taken 11 to 12 days after vaccination. The receptors come from a man in his fifties or sixties who received an inactivated influenza vaccine.

This clonotype has a handful of counts. This sequence joins TRBV23-1 and TRBJ1-5; D might be TRBD1 (5 bases). TRBV23-1 is classed as an ORF, of uncertain function. Trimming took 5 bases from V and 0 from J, leaving 17 bases between them. The CDR3 is made up of 17 amino acids. The chain's CDR3 is CASSSTGTEASNQPQHF. CDR3 in DNA: TGCGCCAGCAGTTCCACCGGGACCGAGGCTAGCAATCAGCCCCAGCATTTT.

The chain joins TRBV12-3 or TRBV12-4 to TRBJ1-2, with a possible D match to TRBD1 (6 bases). The CDR3 covers 15 residues. Trimming left V 4 bases short and J 8 bases short, with 20 bases between. For the CDR3, the DNA is TGTGCCAGCAGTTCTCTAAAGACAGGCCCTGGGGGCTACACCTTC. Protein: CASSSLKTGPGGYTF.

This clonotype was observed at least ten times. This chain connects TRBV20-1 to TRBJ1-2; weak D call: TRBD1 (5 bases). CDR1 is DFQATT, CDR2 SNEGSKA, per germline (reference sequence). Trimming pared 4 bases from V and 5 bases from J, leaving 8 bases between. CDR3 size: 11 residues. The CDR3 DNA is TGCAGTGCTACTCAGGGTTATGGCTACACCTTC. Translation gives CSATQGYGYTF.

This clonotype was counted a few times. V is TRBV5-1 and J is TRBJ2-7; weak D call: TRBD1 (5 bases). CDR3 length: 15 residues. V was clipped by 3 bases and J by 6 bases, with 19 bases between them. From germline, CDR1 is SGHRS and CDR2 YFSETQ. CDR3 nucleotides: TGCGCCAGCAGCTATTCATTGGGCAGGGTGGGCGAGCAGTACTTC. Its translation: CASSYSLGRVGEQYF.

This clonotype showed up just a few times. The rearrangement links TRBV7-3 to TRBJ2-5, with a tentative D call TRBD2 (5 bases). Between the trimmed V and J ends, which lost 2 bases and 3 bases, there was a span of 13 bases. The V gene's germline CDR1 is SGHTA and CDR2 FQGTGA. The CDR3 runs 15 residues. The CDR3 reads CASSLRGYLEETQYF. The CDR3 DNA sequence: TGTGCCAGCAGCTTACGAGGGTATTTAGAAGAGACCCAGTACTTC.

The table lists this clonotype with a few counts. This chain uses TRBV6-1 with TRBJ1-2, with D tentatively TRBD1 (5 bases). The CDR3 length is 13 residues. Germline V CDR1 and CDR2: MNHNS, SASEGT. V lost 7 bases, J lost 6 bases, and 15 bases lay in between. The CDR3 here is CASTPGGGHGYTF. Here the CDR3 DNA reads TGTGCCAGCACCCCCGGGGGAGGACATGGCTACACCTTC.

The gene calls are TRBV4-2 and TRBJ2-7; perhaps TRBD2 as D (5 bases). Germline assignment: CDR1 LGHNA and CDR2 YNFKEQ. This CDR3 has 14 amino acids. With 2 bases removed from V and 2 bases from J, the gap between germline ends came to 10 bases. The CDR3 DNA follows: TGTGCCAGCAGCCAAAACAGAGGGACCTACGAGCAGTACTTC. It encodes CASSQNRGTYEQYF.

The CDR3 loop is CATRPGGISYNEQFF. CDR3 DNA: TGTGCCACCAGACCGGGGGGAATATCCTACAATGAGCAGTTCTTC. The chain joins TRBV15 to TRBJ2-1, with 7 bases aligning to TRBD2. This CDR3 has 15 residues. CDR1 LNHNV and CDR2 YYDKDF come from the germline V gene (reference sequence). Losses at the gene ends were 6 bases for V and 1 base for J; bases not matched to a gene: 6. Full variable domain (rest looked up from reference TRBV15 and TRBJ2-1): DAMVIQNPRYQVTQFGKPVTLSCSQTLNHNVMYWYQQKSSQAPKLLFHYYDKDFNNEADTPDNFQSRRPNTSFCFLDIRSPGLGDTAMYLCATRPGGISYNEQFFGPGTRLTVL.

The chain carries TRBV2 and TRBJ2-3; D is undetermined. This CDR3 is 13 amino acids long. In germline, CDR1 is SNHLY, CDR2 FYNNEI. Trimming took off 6 bases at V and 3 bases at J, with 10 bases between the two ends. The CDR3 loop reads CASRKRLTDTQYF. The DNA of the CDR3 is TGTGCCAGCAGGAAGAGACTGACAGATACGCAGTATTTT.

This clonotype was counted ten times or more. The V gene is TRBV29-1, the J gene TRBJ1-2; D is unresolved. Trimming left V 6 bases short and J 0 bases short, with 11 bases between. Per the germline V gene, CDR1 is SQVTM and CDR2 is ANQGSEA. The length of the CDR3 is 13 residues. CDR3 residues: CSVKTVPNYGYTF. The CDR3 bases are TGCAGCGTCAAAACAGTCCCTAACTATGGCTACACCTTC.

The J gene is TRBJ2-4, the V gene TRBV6-2 or TRBV6-3; weak D call: TRBD1 (6 bases). Germline CDR1 and CDR2: MNHEY and SVGEGT. With 7 bases removed from V and 8 bases from J, the gap between germline ends came to 15 bases. The CDR3 is 13 residues long. This CDR3 is CASTRPEGDIQYF. The CDR3 DNA follows: TGTGCCAGCACCCGGCCAGAGGGGGACATTCAGTACTTC.

This clonotype has a handful of counts. This chain links TRBV28 with TRBJ2-1, with 7 bases fitting TRBD2. With V trimmed by 1 base and J by 4 bases, 13 bases remained unmatched. This CDR3 has 18 amino acids. Germline loops: CDR1 MDHEN, CDR2 SYDVKM. The CDR3 DNA is TGTGCCAGCAGTTTATCGCGCGGGAGTTATCACAGGTACAATGAGCAGTTCTTC. Residues: CASSLSRGSYHRYNEQFF.

This clonotype was recorded many times. The chain links TRBV5-1 to TRBJ1-4; D uncertain. CDR1 is SGHRS and CDR2 is YFSETQ in the germline V gene. This CDR3 contains 14 residues. V was trimmed by 4 bases and J by 2 bases, leaving 9 bases between them. Here the CDR3 DNA reads TGCGCCAGCAGCGTTGGAATGACTAATGAAAAACTGTTTTTT. This encodes CASSVGMTNEKLFF.

The chain uses TRBV4-1 and TRBJ1-6; a weak D match, TRBD1 (5 bases). V gave up 0 bases and J gave up 7 bases, with 16 bases separating them. This CDR3 region has 17 residues. Germline CDR1 is MGHRA and CDR2 is YSYEKL. The CDR3 loop reads CASSQDNRGFENSPLHF. CDR3 in DNA: TGCGCCAGCAGCCAAGATAATAGGGGTTTTGAAAATTCACCCCTCCACTTT.

This clonotype was recorded only once. A read error may be the cause here, since a much bigger clone is one base away. This rearrangement joins TRBV7-2 to TRBJ2-2, with D unclear. V was trimmed by 1 base and J by 4 bases, leaving 4 bases between them. The CDR3 spans 13 residues. Germline-derived CDR1 and CDR2 are SGHTA and FQGNSA. The CDR3 region has the DNA TGTGCCAGCAGCTTAGAGTTCACCGGGGAGCTGTTTTTT. It codes for CASSLEFTGELFF. Full variable domain (missing parts from reference TRBV7-2 and TRBJ2-2): GAGVSQSPSNKVTEKGKDVELRCDPISGHTALYWYRQSLGQGLEFLIYFQGNSAPDKSGLPSDRFSAERTGGSVSTLTIQRTQQEDSAVYLCASSLEFTGELFFGEGSRLTVL.